The 2 T cell receptor beta chains presented below share a single source sample, sequenced in a study of T cells in Graves' hyperthyroidism and ophthalmopathy. TCR beta CDR3 region amplification was performed from RNA transcripts. The primer set for the first-round RT-PCR of the TCR CDR3 was HTBI. TCRdb re-called the multiplex PCR reads through MiXCR, storing one row per CDR3 protein. Of under 40,000 distinct CDR3 sequences listed, roughly half are singletons. Source material: blood. These receptors all stem from a woman aged 40 to 49 with Graves' ophthalmopathy.

This clonotype appeared many times. V and J are TRBV6-6 and TRBJ2-1; D uncertain. The V and J ends lost 6 bases and 15 bases respectively, with 15 bases between them. Germline values: CDR1 MNHNY, CDR2 SVGAGI (reference sequence). This CDR3 is built from 11 residues. CDR3 in DNA: TGTGCCAGCAGGACCGGGTGGGGTTGGTTCTTC. Translating gives CASRTGWGWFF.

The chain links TRBV10-3 to TRBJ1-6; 12 nucleotides agree with TRBD1. Germline V lookup: CDR1 ENHRY, CDR2 SYGVKD. V was clipped by 2 bases and J by 8 bases; unmatched bases: 7. The CDR3 consists of 17 residues. This CDR3 is CAISEGGQGAADSPLHF. CDR3 nucleotide sequence: TGTGCCATCAGTGAGGGGGGACAGGGGGCTGCTGATTCACCCCTCCACTTT.